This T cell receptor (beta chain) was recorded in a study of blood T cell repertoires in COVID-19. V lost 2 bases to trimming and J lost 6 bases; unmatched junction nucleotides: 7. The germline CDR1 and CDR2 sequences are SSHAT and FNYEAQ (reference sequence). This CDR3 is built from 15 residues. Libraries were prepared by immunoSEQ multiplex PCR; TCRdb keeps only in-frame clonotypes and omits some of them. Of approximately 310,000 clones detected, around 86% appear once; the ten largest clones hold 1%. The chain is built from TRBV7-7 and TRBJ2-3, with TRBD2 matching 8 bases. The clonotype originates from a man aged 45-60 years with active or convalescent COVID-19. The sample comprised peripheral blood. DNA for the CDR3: TGTGCCAGCAGCTTAACTAGCGGTAGAATGGATACGCAGTATTTT. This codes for CASSLTSGRMDTQYF.